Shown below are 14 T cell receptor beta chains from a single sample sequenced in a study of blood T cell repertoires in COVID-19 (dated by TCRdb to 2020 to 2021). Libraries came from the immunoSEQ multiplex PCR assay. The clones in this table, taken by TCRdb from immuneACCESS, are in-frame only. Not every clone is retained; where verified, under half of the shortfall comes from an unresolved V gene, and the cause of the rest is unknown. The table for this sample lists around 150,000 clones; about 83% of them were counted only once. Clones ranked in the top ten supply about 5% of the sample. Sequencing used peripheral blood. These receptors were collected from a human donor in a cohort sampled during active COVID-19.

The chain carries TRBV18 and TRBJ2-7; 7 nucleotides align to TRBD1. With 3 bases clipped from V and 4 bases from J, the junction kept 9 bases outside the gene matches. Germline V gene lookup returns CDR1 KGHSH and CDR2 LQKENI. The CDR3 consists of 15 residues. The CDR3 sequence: CASSPGQLMNYEQYF. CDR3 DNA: TGTGCCAGCTCACCGGGACAGCTAATGAATTACGAGCAGTACTTC.

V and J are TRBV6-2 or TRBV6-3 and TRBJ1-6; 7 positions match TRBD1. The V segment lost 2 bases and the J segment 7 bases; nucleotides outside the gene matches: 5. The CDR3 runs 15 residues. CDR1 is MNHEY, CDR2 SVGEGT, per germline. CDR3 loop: CASSYEGASNSPLHF. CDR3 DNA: TGTGCCAGCAGTTACGAGGGGGCTAGCAATTCACCCCTCCACTTT.

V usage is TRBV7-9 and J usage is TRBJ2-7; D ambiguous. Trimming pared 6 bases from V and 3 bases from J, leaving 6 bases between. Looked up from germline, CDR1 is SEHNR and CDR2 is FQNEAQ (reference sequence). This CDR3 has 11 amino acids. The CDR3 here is CASSPRYEQYF. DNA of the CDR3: TGTGCCAGCAGTCCCCGCTACGAGCAGTACTTC.

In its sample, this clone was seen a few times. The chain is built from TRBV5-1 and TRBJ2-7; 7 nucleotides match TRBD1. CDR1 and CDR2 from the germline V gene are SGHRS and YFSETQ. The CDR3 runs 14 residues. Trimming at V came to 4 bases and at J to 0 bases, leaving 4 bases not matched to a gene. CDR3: CASSRDSLSYEQYF. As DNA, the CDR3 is TGCGCCAGCAGCCGGGACAGCCTCTCCTACGAGCAGTACTTC.

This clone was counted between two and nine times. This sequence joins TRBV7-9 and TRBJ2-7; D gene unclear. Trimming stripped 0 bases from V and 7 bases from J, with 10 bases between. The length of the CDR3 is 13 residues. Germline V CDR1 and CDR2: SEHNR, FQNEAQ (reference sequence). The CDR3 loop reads CASSLAPTREQYF. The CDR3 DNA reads TGTGCCAGCAGCTTAGCCCCAACGCGTGAGCAGTACTTC.

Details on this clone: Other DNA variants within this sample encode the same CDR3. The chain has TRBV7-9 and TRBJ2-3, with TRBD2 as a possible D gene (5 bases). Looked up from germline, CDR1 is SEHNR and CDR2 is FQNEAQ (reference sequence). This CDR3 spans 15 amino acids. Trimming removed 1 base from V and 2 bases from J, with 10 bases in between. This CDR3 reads CASSLGGQPTDTQYF. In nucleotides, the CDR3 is TGTGCCAGCAGCTTAGGAGGGCAGCCCACAGATACGCAGTATTTT.

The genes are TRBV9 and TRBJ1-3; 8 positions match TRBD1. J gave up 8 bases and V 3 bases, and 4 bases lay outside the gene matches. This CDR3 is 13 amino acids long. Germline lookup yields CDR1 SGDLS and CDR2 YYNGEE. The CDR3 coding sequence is TGTGCCAGCAGCGCGACAGGGGCGGACACCATATATTTT. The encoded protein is CASSATGADTIYF. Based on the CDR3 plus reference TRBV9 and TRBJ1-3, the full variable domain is DSGVTQTPKHLITATGQRVTLRCSPRSGDLSVYWYQQSLDQGLQFLIQYYNGEERAKGNILERFSAQQFPDLHSELNLSSLELGDSALYFCASSATGADTIYFGEGSWLTVV.

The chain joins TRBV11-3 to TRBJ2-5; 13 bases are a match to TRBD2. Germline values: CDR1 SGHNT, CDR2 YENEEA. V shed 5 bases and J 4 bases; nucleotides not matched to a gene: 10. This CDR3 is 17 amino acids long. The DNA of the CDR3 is TGTGCCAGCAGCCGAAAGACTAGCGGGAGGTGGGGAGAGACCCAGTACTTC. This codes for CASSRKTSGRWGETQYF. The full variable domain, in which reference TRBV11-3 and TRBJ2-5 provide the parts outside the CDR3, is EAGVVQSPRYKIIEKKQPVAFWCNPISGHNTLYWYLQNLGQGPELLIRYENEEAVDDSQLPKDRFSAERLKGVDSTLKIQPAELGDSAVYLCASSRKTSGRWGETQYFGPGTRLLVL.

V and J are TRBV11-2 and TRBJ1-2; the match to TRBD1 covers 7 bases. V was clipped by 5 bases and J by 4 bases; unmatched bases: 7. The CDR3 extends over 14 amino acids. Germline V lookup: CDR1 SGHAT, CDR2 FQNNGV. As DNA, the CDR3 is TGTGCCAGCAGCCCGGGGTCAGGGGGCTATGGCTACACCTTC. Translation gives CASSPGSGGYGYTF.

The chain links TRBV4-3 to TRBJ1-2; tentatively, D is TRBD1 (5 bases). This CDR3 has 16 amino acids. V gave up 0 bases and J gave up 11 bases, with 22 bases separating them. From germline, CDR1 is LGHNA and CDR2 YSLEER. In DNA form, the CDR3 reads TGCGCCAGCAGCCAAGATCCCGGGCGGCAGGGTCTAAGGTACACCTTC. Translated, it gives CASSQDPGRQGLRYTF.

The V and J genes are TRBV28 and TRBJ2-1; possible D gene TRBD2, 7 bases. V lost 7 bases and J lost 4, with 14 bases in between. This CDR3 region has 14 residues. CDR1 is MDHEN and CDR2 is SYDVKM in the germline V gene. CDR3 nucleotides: TGTGCCAGCATTTCGGGGGGCAAGTACAATGAGCAGTTCTTC. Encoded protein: CASISGGKYNEQFF.

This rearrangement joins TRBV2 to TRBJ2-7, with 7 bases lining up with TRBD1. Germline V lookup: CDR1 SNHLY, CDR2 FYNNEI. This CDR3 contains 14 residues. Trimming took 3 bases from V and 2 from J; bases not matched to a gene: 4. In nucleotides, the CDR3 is TGTGCCAGCAGTGATGGGACAGCGACCTACGAGCAGTACTTC. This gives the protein CASSDGTATYEQYF.

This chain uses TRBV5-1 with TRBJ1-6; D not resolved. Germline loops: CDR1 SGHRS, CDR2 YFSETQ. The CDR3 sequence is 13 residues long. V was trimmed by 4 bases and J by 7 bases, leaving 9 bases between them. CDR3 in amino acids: CASSGRGNSPLHF. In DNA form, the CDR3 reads TGCGCCAGCAGCGGTAGAGGAAATTCACCCCTCCACTTT.

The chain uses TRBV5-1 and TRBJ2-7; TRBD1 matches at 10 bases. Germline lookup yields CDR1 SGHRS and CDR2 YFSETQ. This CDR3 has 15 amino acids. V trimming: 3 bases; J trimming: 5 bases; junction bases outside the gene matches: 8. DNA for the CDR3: TGCGCCAGCAGCTGGGAGGGACAGGGGCGCGACGAGCAGTACTTC. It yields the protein CASSWEGQGRDEQYF.